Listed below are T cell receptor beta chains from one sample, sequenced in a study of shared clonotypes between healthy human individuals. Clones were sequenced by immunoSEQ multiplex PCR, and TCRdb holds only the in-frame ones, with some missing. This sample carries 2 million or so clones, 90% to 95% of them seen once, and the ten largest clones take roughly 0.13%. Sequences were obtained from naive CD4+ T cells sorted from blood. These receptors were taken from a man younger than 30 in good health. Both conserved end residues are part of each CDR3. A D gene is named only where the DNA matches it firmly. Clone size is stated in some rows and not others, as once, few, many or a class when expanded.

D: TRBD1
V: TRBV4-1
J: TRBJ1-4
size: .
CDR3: CASSLIQGTEKLFF
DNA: TGCGCCAGCAGCCTCATACAGGGGACTGAAAAACTGTTTTTT

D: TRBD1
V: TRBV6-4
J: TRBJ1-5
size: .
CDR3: CASSDTRTGKGDSNQPQHF
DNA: TGTGCCAGCAGTGACACAAGGACAGGGAAGGGTGATAGCAATCAGCCCCAGCATTTT

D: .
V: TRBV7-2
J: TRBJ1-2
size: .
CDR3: CASSFDRFGYTF
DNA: TGTGCCAGCAGCTTTGACAGATTCGGCTACACCTTC

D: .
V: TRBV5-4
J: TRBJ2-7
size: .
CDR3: CASSLAPGEVSSYEQYF
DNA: TGTGCCAGCAGCTTGGCCCCAGGGGAGGTTAGCTCCTACGAGCAGTACTTC

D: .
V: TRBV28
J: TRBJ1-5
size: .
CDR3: CASSIRPQHF
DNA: TGTGCCAGCAGTATTCGGCCCCAGCATTTT

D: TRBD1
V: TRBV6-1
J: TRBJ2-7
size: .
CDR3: CASSVDRGYEQYF
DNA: TGTGCCAGCAGTGTAGACAGGGGTTACGAGCAGTACTTC

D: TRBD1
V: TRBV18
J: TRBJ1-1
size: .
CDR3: CASSPRQGLENTEAFF
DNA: TGTGCCAGCTCACCTAGACAGGGGCTGGAGAACACTGAAGCTTTCTTT

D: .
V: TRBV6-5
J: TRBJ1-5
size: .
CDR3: CASTITGPNVKPQHF
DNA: TGTGCCAGCACCATAACAGGGCCAAACGTAAAGCCCCAGCATTTT

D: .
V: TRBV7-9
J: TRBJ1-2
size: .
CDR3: CATAGVPRGTNYGYTF
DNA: TGTGCCACCGCAGGGGTCCCCCGGGGGACTAACTATGGCTACACCTTC

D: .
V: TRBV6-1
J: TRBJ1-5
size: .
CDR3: CASSEESYSNQPQHF
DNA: TGTGCCAGCAGTGAAGAAAGCTATAGCAATCAGCCCCAGCATTTT

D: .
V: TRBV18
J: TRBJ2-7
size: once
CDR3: CASSALGPYEQYF
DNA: TGTGCCAGCTCGGCACTGGGGCCCTACGAGCAGTACTTC

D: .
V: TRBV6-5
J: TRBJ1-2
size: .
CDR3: CASSYRDPQYGYTF
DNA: TGTGCCAGCAGTTACAGGGACCCTCAATATGGCTACACCTTC

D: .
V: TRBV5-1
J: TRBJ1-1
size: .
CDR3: CASSSGLTNTEAFF
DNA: TGCGCCAGCAGCTCGGGACTTACGAACACTGAAGCTTTCTTT

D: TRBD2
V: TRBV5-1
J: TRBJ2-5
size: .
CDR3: CASSLGGLAGEQETQYF
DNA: TGCGCCAGCAGCTTGGGTGGACTAGCGGGGGAGCAAGAGACCCAGTACTTC

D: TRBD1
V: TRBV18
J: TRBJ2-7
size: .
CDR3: CASSPDRSRYEQYF
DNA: TGTGCCAGCTCACCGGACAGGTCTCGATACGAGCAGTACTTC

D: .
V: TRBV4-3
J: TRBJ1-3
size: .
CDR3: CASSQGLGNTIYF
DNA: TGCGCCAGCAGCCAAGGATTGGGAAACACCATATATTTT

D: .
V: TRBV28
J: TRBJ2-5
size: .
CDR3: CASSLFPGIATETQYF
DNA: TGTGCCAGCAGTTTATTTCCAGGGATAGCGACAGAGACCCAGTACTTC

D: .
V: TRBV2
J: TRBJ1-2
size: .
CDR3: CASSGRVKGYTF
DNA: TGTGCCAGCTCAGGCAGGGTTAAAGGCTACACCTTC

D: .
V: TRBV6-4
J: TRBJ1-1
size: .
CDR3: CASRPGHMNTEAFF
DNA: TGTGCCAGCAGACCCGGACATATGAACACTGAAGCTTTCTTT

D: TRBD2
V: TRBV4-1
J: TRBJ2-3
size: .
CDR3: CASSQSGTSGSTDTQYF
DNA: TGCGCCAGCAGCCAAAGTGGGACTAGCGGGAGCACAGATACGCAGTATTTT

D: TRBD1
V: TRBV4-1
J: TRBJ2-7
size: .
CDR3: CASSPRTGAIVEQYF
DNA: TGCGCCAGCAGCCCCCGGACAGGAGCCATCGTCGAGCAGTACTTC

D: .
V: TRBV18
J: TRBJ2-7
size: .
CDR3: CASSPRLTTHSYEQYF
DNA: TGTGCCAGCTCACCAAGACTCACCACCCACTCCTACGAGCAGTACTTC

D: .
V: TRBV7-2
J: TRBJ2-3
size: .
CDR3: CASSLAGGRGKDTQYF
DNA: TGTGCCAGCAGCTTAGCGGGGGGCCGCGGGAAGGATACGCAGTATTTT

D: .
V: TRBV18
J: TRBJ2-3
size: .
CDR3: CASSGTDGTDTQYF
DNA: TGTGCCAGCTCAGGGACGGACGGAACAGATACGCAGTATTTT

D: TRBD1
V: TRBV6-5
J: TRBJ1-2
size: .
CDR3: CASSYLGQDGYTF
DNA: TGTGCCAGCAGTTACTTGGGACAGGATGGCTACACCTTC

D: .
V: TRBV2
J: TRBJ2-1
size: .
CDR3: CASSLEIGYNEQFF
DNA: TGTGCCAGCAGTTTAGAGATAGGGTACAATGAGCAGTTCTTC

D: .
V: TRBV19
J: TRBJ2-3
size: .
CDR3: CASSIVAGDSTDTQYF
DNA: TGTGCCAGTAGTATAGTAGCAGGGGACAGCACAGATACGCAGTATTTT

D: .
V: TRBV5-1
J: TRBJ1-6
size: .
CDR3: CASSLGGGNSPLHF
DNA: TGCGCCAGCAGCTTAGGGGGGGGTAATTCACCCCTCCACTTT

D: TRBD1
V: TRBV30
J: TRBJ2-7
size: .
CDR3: CAFRDRGPEQYF
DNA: TGTGCCTTCCGGGACAGGGGCCCCGAGCAGTACTTC

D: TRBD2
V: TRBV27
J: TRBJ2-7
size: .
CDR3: CASSLERGGRDEQYF
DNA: TGTGCCAGCAGTTTGGAGCGGGGGGGCAGAGACGAGCAGTACTTC

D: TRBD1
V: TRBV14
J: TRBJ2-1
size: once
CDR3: CASSQYRTGYNEQFF
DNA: TGTGCCAGCAGCCAATATCGGACAGGTTACAATGAGCAGTTCTTC

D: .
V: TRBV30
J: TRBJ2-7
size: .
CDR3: CAWSSIDRLASYEQYF
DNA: TGTGCCTGGAGTTCGATCGACAGGCTTGCTTCCTACGAGCAGTACTTC

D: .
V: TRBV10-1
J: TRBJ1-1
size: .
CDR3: CASSEFGDVNTEAFF
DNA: TGCGCCAGCAGTGAGTTCGGGGACGTGAACACTGAAGCTTTCTTT

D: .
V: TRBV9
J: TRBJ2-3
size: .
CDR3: CASRVSQTGTDTQYF
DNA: TGTGCCAGCAGGGTTTCGCAGACGGGCACAGATACGCAGTATTTT

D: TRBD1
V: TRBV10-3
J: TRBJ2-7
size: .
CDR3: CATKGQAFSYEQYF
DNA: TGTGCCACCAAGGGACAGGCCTTCTCCTACGAGCAGTACTTC

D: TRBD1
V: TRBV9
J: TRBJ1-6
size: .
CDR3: CASSPDRGVSPLHF
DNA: TGTGCCAGCAGCCCCGACAGGGGAGTATCACCCCTCCACTTT

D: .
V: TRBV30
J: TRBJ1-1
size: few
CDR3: CAWSNGPTPEAFF
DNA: TGTGCCTGGAGCAATGGCCCAACACCTGAAGCTTTCTTT

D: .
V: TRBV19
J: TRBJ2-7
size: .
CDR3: CASSIWDYEQYF
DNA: TGTGCCAGTAGTATTTGGGATTACGAGCAGTACTTC

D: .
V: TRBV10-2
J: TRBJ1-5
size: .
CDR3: CASRAGRDQPQHF
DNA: TGCGCCAGCAGGGCCGGAAGGGACCAGCCCCAGCATTTT

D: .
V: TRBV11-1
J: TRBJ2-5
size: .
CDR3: CASSPNTGSGVTQYF
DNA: TGTGCCAGCAGCCCTAATACAGGGAGTGGCGTGACCCAGTACTTC

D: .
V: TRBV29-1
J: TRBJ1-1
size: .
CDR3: CSVTGQKAFF
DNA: TGCAGCGTCACAGGACAAAAAGCTTTCTTT

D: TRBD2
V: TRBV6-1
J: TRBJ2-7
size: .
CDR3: CASSEALYRGRAGGGLYEQYF
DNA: TGTGCCAGCAGTGAAGCGTTGTATCGAGGGAGAGCGGGAGGTGGGCTTTACGAGCAGTACTTC

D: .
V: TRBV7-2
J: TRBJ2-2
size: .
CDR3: CASIMNVDTGELFF
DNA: TGTGCCAGCATCATGAATGTGGATACCGGGGAGCTGTTTTTT

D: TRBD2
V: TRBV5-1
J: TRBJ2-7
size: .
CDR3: CASSEIAGGRGEQYF
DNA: TGCGCCAGCAGCGAGATAGCGGGAGGCCGGGGCGAGCAGTACTTC

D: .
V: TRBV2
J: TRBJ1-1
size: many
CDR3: CATASVRGANTEAFF
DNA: TGTGCCACCGCAAGTGTGAGGGGTGCAAACACTGAAGCTTTCTTT

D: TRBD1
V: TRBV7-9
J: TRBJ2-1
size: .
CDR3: CASSLTGQFEQFF
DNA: TGTGCCAGCAGCCTGACAGGGCAATTTGAGCAGTTCTTC

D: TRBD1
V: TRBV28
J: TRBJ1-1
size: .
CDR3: CASTGQGAPNTEAFF
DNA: TGTGCCAGCACCGGACAGGGGGCTCCGAACACTGAAGCTTTCTTT

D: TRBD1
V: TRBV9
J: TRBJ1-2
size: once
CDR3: CASSPGGVDLGYGYTF
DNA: TGTGCCAGCAGCCCAGGGGGGGTTGACCTCGGCTATGGCTACACCTTC

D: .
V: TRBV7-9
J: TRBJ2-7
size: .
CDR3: CASSLAVGYEQYF
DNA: TGTGCCAGCAGCTTGGCCGTCGGGTACGAGCAGTACTTC

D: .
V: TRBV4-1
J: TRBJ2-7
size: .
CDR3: CASSQEGPSPYEQYF
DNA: TGCGCCAGCAGCCAAGAGGGACCGTCACCCTACGAGCAGTACTTC

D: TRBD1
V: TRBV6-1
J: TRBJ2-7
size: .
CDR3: CASSEGDRAVSEQYF
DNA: TGTGCCAGCAGTGAAGGGGACAGGGCAGTAAGCGAGCAGTACTTC

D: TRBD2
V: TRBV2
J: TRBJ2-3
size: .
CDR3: CASSPWAGGTSSTDTQYF
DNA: TGTGCCAGCAGCCCATGGGCGGGGGGGACGAGCTCCACAGATACGCAGTATTTT

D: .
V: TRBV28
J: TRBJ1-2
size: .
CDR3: CASSGDALGGYTF
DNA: TGTGCCAGCAGTGGGGACGCCTTGGGAGGCTACACCTTC

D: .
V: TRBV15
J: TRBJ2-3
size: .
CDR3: CATSRTLVASTDTQYF
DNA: TGTGCCACCTCCCGGACTCTCGTGGCTAGCACAGATACGCAGTATTTT

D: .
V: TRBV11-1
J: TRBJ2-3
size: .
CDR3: CASSVSRGADTQYF
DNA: TGTGCCAGCAGCGTATCGCGTGGGGCAGATACGCAGTATTTT

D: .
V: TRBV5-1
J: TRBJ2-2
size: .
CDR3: CASTTHRQGFVGELFF
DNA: TGCGCCAGCACTACACATCGGCAGGGGTTTGTCGGGGAGCTGTTTTTT

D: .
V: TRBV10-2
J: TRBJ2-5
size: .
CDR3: CASTGQPWKTQYF
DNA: TGCGCCAGCACTGGACAGCCCTGGAAGACCCAGTACTTC